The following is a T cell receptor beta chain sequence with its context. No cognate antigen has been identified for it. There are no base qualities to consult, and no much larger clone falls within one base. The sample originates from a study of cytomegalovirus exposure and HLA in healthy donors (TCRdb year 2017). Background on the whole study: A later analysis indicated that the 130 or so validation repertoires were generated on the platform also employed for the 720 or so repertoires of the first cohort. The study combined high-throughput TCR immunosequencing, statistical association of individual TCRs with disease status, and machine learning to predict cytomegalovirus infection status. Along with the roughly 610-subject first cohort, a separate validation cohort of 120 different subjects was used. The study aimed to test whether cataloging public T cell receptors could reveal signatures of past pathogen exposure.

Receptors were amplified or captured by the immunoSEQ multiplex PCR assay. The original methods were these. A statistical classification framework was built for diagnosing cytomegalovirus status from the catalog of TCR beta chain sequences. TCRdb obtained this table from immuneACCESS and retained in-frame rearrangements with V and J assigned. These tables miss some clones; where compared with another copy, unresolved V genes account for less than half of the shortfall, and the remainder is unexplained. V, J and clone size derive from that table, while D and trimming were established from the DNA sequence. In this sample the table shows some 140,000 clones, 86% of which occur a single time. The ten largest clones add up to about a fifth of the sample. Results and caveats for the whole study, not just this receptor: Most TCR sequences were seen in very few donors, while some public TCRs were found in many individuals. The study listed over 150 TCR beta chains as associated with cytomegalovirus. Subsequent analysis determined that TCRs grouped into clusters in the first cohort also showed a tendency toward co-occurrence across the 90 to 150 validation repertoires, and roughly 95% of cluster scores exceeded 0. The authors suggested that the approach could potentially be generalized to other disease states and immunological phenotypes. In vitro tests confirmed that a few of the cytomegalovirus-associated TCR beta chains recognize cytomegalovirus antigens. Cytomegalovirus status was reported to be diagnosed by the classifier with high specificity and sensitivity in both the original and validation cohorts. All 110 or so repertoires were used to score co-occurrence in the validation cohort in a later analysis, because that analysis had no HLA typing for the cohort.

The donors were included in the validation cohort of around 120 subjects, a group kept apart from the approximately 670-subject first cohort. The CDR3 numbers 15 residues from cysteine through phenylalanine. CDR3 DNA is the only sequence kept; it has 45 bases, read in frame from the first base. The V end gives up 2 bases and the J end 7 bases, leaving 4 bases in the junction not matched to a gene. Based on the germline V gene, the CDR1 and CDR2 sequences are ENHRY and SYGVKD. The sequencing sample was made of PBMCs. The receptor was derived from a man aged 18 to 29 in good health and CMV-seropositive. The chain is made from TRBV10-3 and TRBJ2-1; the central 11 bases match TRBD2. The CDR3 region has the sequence CAISEIAGGGNEQFF. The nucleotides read TGTGCCATCAGTGAGATAGCGGGAGGGGGAAATGAGCAGTTCTTC.